Described below is a single TCR beta chain sequence and its context. The record originates from a study of cytomegalovirus exposure and HLA in healthy donors. Across the study: The approximately 100 million unique TCR beta sequences, from roughly 170 million T cells, were found by an earlier analysis.

13 Jbeta primers and 60 Vbeta primers were used for the PCR. The data were produced by immunoSEQ multiplex PCR, yet TCRdb's version contains in-frame clones alone and is incomplete. The sample shows 110,000 or so clones, under 85% of them seen only once. The sample comprised PBMCs. The sequence came from a man aged 40-49 years in good health and CMV-seropositive.

The CDR3 region is CASRQMTGSAFF. The CDR3 DNA reads as TGTGCCAGCAGGCAGATGACAGGGTCGGCTTTCTTT. The chain employs TRBV6-6 and TRBJ1-1, with TRBD1 identical over 7 bases. CDR1 and CDR2 (germline): MNHNY, SVGAGI (reference sequence). The trim removed 6 bases at V and 11 bases at J, leaving 9 bases unmatched. The CDR3 is 12 residues long.